Listed here are 10 T cell receptor beta chains from one sample, sequenced in a study of low-dose radiotherapy and immunotherapy resistance in tumors. Both TCRalpha and TCRbeta chains were reverse transcribed with V-gene-specific primers. The authors amplified TCRs for around 20 PCR cycles with a constant-region primer and a V-primer adapter. TCRdb reprocessed the reads via MiXCR and lists one record per CDR3 protein. The repertoire has 65,000 to 100,000 distinct CDR3 sequences, about a sixth of them found once; the top ten carry roughly 2.8%. The time point denotes: before trial treatment. The starting material was PBMCs, obtained before treatment. These receptors were obtained from a male donor with prostate cancer.

This clonotype was observed many times. This sequence joins TRBV4-2 and TRBJ2-7; TRBD2 aligns across 13 bases. CDR3 length: 17 residues. Trimming at V came to 0 bases and at J to 6 bases, leaving 8 bases not matched to a gene. The germline V gene encodes CDR1 LGHNA and CDR2 YNFKEQ. Here the CDR3 DNA reads TGTGCCAGCAGCCAAGAGGGACTAGCGGGGTTAGACTCCGAGCAGTACTTC. Protein sequence: CASSQEGLAGLDSEQYF.

This clonotype was seen ten or more times. V gene TRBV9 combines with J gene TRBJ2-3; the D gene is possibly TRBD2 (6 bases). The CDR3 is 13 amino acids. V shed 7 bases and J shed 1 base, with 10 bases lying between them. Germline V gene data show CDR1 as SGDLS and CDR2 as YYNGEE. The CDR3 nucleotides are TGTGCCAGCGGAGGGCGGGGCACAGATACGCAGTATTTT. This translates into CASGGRGTDTQYF.

The V and J genes are TRBV29-1 and TRBJ2-5, with a weak D call TRBD2 (7 bases). This CDR3 comprises 12 residues. V lost 7 bases and J lost 4, with 13 bases in between. Per the germline V gene, CDR1 is SQVTM and CDR2 is ANQGSEA. The CDR3 region is CSAMRGGETQYF. CDR3 coding DNA: TGCAGCGCCATGAGGGGGGGAGAGACCCAGTACTTC.

As regards this clonotype: A read error is likely here: a far larger clone is one base away. The J gene is TRBJ2-1, the V gene TRBV6-5; no firm D call. V was shortened by 5 bases and J by 4 bases, with 15 bases between the two germline ends. Germline-derived CDR1 and CDR2 are MNHEY and SVGAGI. CDR3 length: 15 amino acids. CDR3: CASSRRGEVYNEQFF. DNA of the CDR3: TGTGCCAGCAGTCGACGTGGTGAGGTATACAATGAGCAGTTCTTC.

This clonotype was found many times. The CDR3 DNA follows: TGTGCCAGCAGCTTTACGGGCTCGGACTATGGCTACACCTTC. It yields the protein CASSFTGSDYGYTF. The genes are TRBV13 and TRBJ1-2, with D uncertain. The CDR3 length is 14 residues. Between the trimmed V and J ends, which lost 3 bases and 3 bases, there was a span of 11 bases. Germline-derived CDR1 and CDR2 are PRHDT and FYEKMQ (reference sequence).

This chain uses TRBV28 with TRBJ2-1, with 14 positions matching TRBD2. Germline V gene lookup returns CDR1 MDHEN and CDR2 SYDVKM. The CDR3 covers 18 residues. J gave up 0 bases and V 5 bases, and 6 bases lay outside the gene matches. CDR3 region: CASSQTSGRASSYNEQFF. As DNA, the CDR3 is TGTGCCAGCAGTCAGACTAGCGGGAGGGCCAGCTCCTACAATGAGCAGTTCTTC.

This clonotype was counted many times. The J gene is TRBJ2-2, the V gene TRBV7-9; D perhaps matches TRBD1 (5 bases). V lost 6 bases and J lost 7, with 15 bases in between. This CDR3 region has 14 residues. Per the germline V gene, CDR1 is SEHNR and CDR2 is FQNEAQ (reference sequence). CDR3 nucleotides: TGTGCCAGCAGTGGGGCCTCAGCGCTCGGGGAGCTGTTTTTT. Encoded protein: CASSGASALGELFF.

At least ten counts were recorded for this clonotype. The V and J genes are TRBV27 and TRBJ2-1, with D maybe TRBD1 (7 bases). Germline lookup yields CDR1 MNHEY and CDR2 SMNVEV (reference sequence). CDR3 length: 13 amino acids. Trimming removed 3 bases from V and 7 bases from J, with 10 bases in between. For the CDR3, the DNA is TGTGCCAGCAGTTTGACAGGGAGGAATGAGCAGTTCTTC. Translating gives CASSLTGRNEQFF.

This clonotype has just one count. The V gene is TRBV12-3 or TRBV12-4, the J gene TRBJ2-5; D not certain. There are 16 residues in the CDR3. Trimming pared 3 bases from V and 7 bases from J, leaving 21 bases between. CDR3 sequence reads: CASSFGLGSAIGTQYF. As DNA, the CDR3 is TGTGCCAGCAGTTTCGGTTTGGGATCTGCTATTGGGACCCAGTACTTC.

By share, this clonotype counts as medium-sized. The V and J genes are TRBV21-1 and TRBJ2-7; whether TRBD1, the table's D call, matches the DNA was not checked. TRBV21-1 is recorded as a pseudogene. The CDR3 runs to 17 residues. The CDR3 loop is CATPPTRQLTYSYEQYF. CDR3 nucleotide sequence: TGTGCCACCCCCCCGACAAGACAGCTAACCTACTCCTACGAGCAGTACTTC.